This T cell receptor beta chain was sequenced for a study of blood T cell repertoires in COVID-19. Clinical history as reported by participants underpinned cohort assignment. Here immunoSEQ multiplex PCR was the method, and the copy in TCRdb shows in-frame clones only, minus some. This table has roughly 400,000 clones, approximately 91% appearing once. Trimming shortened V by 0 bases and J by 5 bases, and 7 bases separated the two germline ends. Per germline, CDR1 SGHAT and CDR2 FQNNGV. The CDR3 runs 13 residues. The specimen was PBMCs or T cells enriched from blood (not recorded which). This clonotype was obtained from a middle-aged woman with acute COVID-19. The V and J genes are TRBV11-2 and TRBJ1-2; D is perhaps TRBD1 (5 bases). This chain's CDR3 is CASSLDRVYGYTF. The CDR3 bases are TGTGCCAGCAGCTTAGACAGGGTGTATGGCTACACCTTC.